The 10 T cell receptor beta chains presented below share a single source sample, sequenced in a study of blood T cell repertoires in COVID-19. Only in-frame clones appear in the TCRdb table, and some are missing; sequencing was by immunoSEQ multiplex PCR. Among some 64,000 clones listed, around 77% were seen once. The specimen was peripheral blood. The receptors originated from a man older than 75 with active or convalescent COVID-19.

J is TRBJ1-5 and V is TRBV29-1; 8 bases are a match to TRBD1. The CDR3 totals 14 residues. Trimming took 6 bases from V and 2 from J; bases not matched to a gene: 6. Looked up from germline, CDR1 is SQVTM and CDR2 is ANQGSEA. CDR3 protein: CSVIQGERNQPQHF. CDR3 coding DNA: TGCAGCGTCATACAGGGGGAACGCAATCAGCCCCAGCATTTT.

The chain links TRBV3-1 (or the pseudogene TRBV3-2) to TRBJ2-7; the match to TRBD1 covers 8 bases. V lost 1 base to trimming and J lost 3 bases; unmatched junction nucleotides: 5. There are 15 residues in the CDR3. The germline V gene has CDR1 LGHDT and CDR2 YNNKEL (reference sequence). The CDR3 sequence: CASSQGFGQGYEQYF. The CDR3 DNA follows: TGTGCCAGCAGCCAAGGCTTCGGACAGGGCTACGAGCAGTACTTC.

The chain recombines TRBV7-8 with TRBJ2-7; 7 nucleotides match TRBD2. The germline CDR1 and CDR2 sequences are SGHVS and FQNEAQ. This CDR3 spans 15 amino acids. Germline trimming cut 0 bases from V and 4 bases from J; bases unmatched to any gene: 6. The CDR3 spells CASSLAGGSSYEQYF. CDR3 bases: TGTGCCAGCAGCTTAGCGGGCGGGAGTTCTTACGAGCAGTACTTC.

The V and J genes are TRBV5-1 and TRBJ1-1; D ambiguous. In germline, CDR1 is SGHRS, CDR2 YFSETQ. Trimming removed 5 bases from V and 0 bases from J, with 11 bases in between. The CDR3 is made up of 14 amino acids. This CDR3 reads CASRAGGLNTEAFF. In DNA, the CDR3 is TGCGCCAGCAGGGCAGGTGGGCTGAACACTGAAGCTTTCTTT.

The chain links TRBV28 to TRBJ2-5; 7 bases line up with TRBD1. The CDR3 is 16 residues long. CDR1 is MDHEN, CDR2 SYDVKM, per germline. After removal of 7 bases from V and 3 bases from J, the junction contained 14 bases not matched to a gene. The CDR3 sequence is CASTPIPGTAKETQYF. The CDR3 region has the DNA TGTGCCAGCACCCCAATCCCCGGGACAGCAAAAGAGACCCAGTACTTC.

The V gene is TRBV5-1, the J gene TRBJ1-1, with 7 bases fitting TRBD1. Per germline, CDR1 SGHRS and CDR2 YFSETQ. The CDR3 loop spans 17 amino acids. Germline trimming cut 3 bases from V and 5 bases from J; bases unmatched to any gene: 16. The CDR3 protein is CASSSPRRQGVQTEAFF. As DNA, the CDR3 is TGCGCCAGCAGCTCACCGCGGCGACAGGGCGTACAGACTGAAGCTTTCTTT.

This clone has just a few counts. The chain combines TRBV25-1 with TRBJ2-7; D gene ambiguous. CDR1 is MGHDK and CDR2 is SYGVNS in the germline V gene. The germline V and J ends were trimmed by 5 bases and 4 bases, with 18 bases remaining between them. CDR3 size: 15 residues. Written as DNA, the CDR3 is TGTGCCAGCAGTAGAGACAAACAAGTATTATACGAGCAGTACTTC. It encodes CASSRDKQVLYEQYF.

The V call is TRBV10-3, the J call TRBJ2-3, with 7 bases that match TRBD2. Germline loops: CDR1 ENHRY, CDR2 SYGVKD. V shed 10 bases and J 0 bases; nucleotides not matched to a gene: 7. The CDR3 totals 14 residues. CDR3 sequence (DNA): TGTGCCAGTCAGCGGGGAGCTAGCACAGATACGCAGTATTTT. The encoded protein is CASQRGASTDTQYF.

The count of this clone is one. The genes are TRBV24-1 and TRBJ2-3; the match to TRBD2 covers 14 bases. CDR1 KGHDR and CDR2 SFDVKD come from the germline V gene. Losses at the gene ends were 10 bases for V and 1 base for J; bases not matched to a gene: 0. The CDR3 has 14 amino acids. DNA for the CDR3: TGTGCCACGGGACTAGCGGGGGGCACAGATACGCAGTATTTT. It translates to CATGLAGGTDTQYF.

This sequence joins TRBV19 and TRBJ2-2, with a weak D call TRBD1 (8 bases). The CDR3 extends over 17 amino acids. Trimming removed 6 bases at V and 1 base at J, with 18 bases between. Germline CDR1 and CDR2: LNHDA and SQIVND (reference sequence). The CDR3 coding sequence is TGTGCCAGTAGACGAACGGGGGGACAGGTGAACACCGGGGAGCTGTTTTTT. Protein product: CASRRTGGQVNTGELFF.